This is a list of T cell receptor beta chains from one sample in a study of patients and donors after allogeneic stem cell transplantation. TCRdb reprocessed the RT-PCR reads via MiXCR and lists one record per CDR3 protein. This sample carries roughly 880,000 distinct CDR3 sequences, over 15% of them seen once, and the ten largest clones take roughly 6%. The specimen was blood, either unsorted or a sorted T cell fraction (not recorded which). The receptor source for this set is a human donor who was either an allogeneic HSCT recipient or a stem cell or donor lymphocyte infusion donor (not recorded which). It is not recorded whose cells these are; they may come from a transplant donor. CDR3s include the opening cysteine and the closing phenylalanine or tryptophan. Fields, in order: V gene, D gene, J gene, clone size, CDR3 length, CDR3 DNA, CDR3 protein. A D gene is named only where the DNA matches it firmly. Clone size is shown for a subset of rows, as once, few, many or a class of expanded clone.

TRBV6-1	TRBD1	TRBJ1-2	.	15	TGTGCCAGCAGAACTGGACAGGGGTTTAACTATGGCTACACCTTC	CASRTGQGFNYGYTF
TRBV5-1	TRBD1	TRBJ2-6	.	16	TGCGCCAGCAGCTCACACAGGGGGCCCGGGGCCAACGTCCTGACTTTC	CASSSHRGPGANVLTF
TRBV5-1	TRBD1	TRBJ2-7	few	16	TGCGCCAGCAGCTTGTTTGGACAGGGGAATGACTACGAGCAGTACTTC	CASSLFGQGNDYEQYF
TRBV14	TRBD2	TRBJ2-3	.	16	TGTGCCAGCAGCCAAGTACTAGCGGGAGGTTCAGATACGCAGTATTTT	CASSQVLAGGSDTQYF
TRBV5-1	.	TRBJ1-2	many	13	TGCGCCAGCAGCTTGTACGGCAACTATGGCTACACCTTC	CASSLYGNYGYTF
TRBV7-2	TRBD2	TRBJ2-3	few	15	TGTGCCAGCAGCGCTCCGGGACTAGCGACAGATACGCAGTATTTT	CASSAPGLATDTQYF
TRBV6-6	TRBD1	TRBJ1-6	many	13	TGTGCCGGGAGGACAGGCGATAATTCACCCCTCCACTTT	CAGRTGDNSPLHF
TRBV6-1	.	TRBJ1-2	.	10	TGTGCCAGCAGAGGGAATGGCTACACCTTC	CASRGNGYTF
TRBV7-9	.	TRBJ1-1	.	12	TGTGCCAGCAGTCACTGGGAGGTTGAAGCTTTCTTT	CASSHWEVEAFF
TRBV20-1	.	TRBJ2-2	.	15	TGCAGTGCTAGAGATAGGAGGATAAACACCGGGGAGCTGTTTTTT	CSARDRRINTGELFF
TRBV9	.	TRBJ2-1	.	15	TGTGCCAGCAGCGTGGCGGGTCACCCCGGGAATGAGCAGTTCTTC	CASSVAGHPGNEQFF
TRBV2	.	TRBJ1-3	.	15	TGTGCCAGCAGTGAACTCTCCACCTCTGGAAACACCATATATTTT	CASSELSTSGNTIYF
TRBV5-1	.	TRBJ1-2	.	15	TGCGCCAGCAGCTTGTCCCAGGGTTTTCCCTATGGCTACACCTTC	CASSLSQGFPYGYTF
TRBV5-1	.	TRBJ2-1	many	17	TGCGCCAGCAGCTTGGACCCTCTGGCAGGGTCGGCCAATGAGCAGTTCTTC	CASSLDPLAGSANEQFF
TRBV4-2	.	TRBJ2-7	few	16	TGTGCCAGCAGCCAAGATCCAGGGACGGGCTCCTACGAGCAGTACTTC	CASSQDPGTGSYEQYF
TRBV3-1	.	TRBJ2-7	.	12	TGTGCCAGCAGCCTCTTCGCCTACGAGCAGTACTTC	CASSLFAYEQYF
TRBV6-5	TRBD1	TRBJ1-6	few	17	TGTGCCAGCAGTTACCCGCGAAGACAGGGGTATAATTCACCCCTCCACTTT	CASSYPRRQGYNSPLHF
TRBV27	.	TRBJ2-1	few	15	TGTGCCAGCAGTTTATCAGTGCTCCACTACAATGAGCAGTTCTTC	CASSLSVLHYNEQFF
TRBV5-5	TRBD2	TRBJ2-3	few	14	TGTGCCAGCAGCTTGCTAGCGGCGGCAGATACGCAGTATTTT	CASSLLAAADTQYF
TRBV29-1	.	TRBJ1-1	.	14	TGCAGCGTCGTCATCGGCCTCACGAGCGATGAAGCTTTCTTT	CSVVIGLTSDEAFF
TRBV27	.	TRBJ1-5	many	15	TGTGCCAGCAGTTCGAAACAGGCCTACAATCAGCCCCAGCATTTT	CASSSKQAYNQPQHF
TRBV20-1	.	TRBJ1-3	.	13	TGCAGTGCTAGAGGTTTCTCTGGAAACACCATATATTTT	CSARGFSGNTIYF
TRBV29-1	.	TRBJ1-1	many	11	TGCAGCGTTGCTACGGGGGTTGAAGCTTTCTTT	CSVATGVEAFF
TRBV10-3	.	TRBJ1-2	few	14	TGTGCCATCATGGGGGGGGACTACATTTCTGGCTACACCTTC	CAIMGGDYISGYTF
TRBV6-2/TRBV6-3	TRBD2	TRBJ2-7	.	15	TGTGCCAGCGCCGCGGAAGCGGGGGGACACTACGAGCAGTACTTC	CASAAEAGGHYEQYF
TRBV11-2	TRBD1	TRBJ2-2	.	17	TGTGCCAGCAGCCCCAGGCAGGGGACAGGGTACACCGGGGAGCTGTTTTTT	CASSPRQGTGYTGELFF
TRBV12-3/TRBV12-4	.	TRBJ1-2	.	13	TGTGCCAGCACCTCTGGGGAACACTATGGCTACACCTTC	CASTSGEHYGYTF
TRBV27	.	TRBJ1-4	.	16	TGTGCCAGCCTCCGACGGTTGGGGACGGTATATGAAAAACTGTTTTTT	CASLRRLGTVYEKLFF
TRBV4-3	TRBD2	TRBJ2-3	few	17	TGCGCCAGCAAGAGGCGGGGGGACCCTTATAGCACAGATACGCAGTATTTT	CASKRRGDPYSTDTQYF
TRBV6-1	.	TRBJ2-1	.	14	TGTGCCAGCAGCCTCCTCCGCTGGAACAATGAGCAGTTCTTC	CASSLLRWNNEQFF
TRBV20-1	TRBD2	TRBJ2-7	.	14	TGCAGTGCTCCCTTAGCGGGCCTAGCCTACGAGCAGTACTTC	CSAPLAGLAYEQYF